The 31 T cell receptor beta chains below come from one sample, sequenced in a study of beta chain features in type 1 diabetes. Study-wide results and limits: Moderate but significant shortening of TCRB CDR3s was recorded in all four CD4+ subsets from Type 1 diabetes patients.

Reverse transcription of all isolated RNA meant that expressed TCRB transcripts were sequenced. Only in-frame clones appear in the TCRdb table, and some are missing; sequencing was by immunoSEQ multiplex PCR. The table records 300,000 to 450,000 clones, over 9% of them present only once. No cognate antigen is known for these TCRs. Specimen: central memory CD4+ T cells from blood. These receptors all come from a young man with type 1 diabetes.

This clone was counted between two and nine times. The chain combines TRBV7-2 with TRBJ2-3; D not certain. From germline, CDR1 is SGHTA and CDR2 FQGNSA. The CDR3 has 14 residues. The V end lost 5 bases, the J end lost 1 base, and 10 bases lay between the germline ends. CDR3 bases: TGTGCCAGCAGCAGGATACCAGGCACAGATACGCAGTATTTT. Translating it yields CASSRIPGTDTQYF.

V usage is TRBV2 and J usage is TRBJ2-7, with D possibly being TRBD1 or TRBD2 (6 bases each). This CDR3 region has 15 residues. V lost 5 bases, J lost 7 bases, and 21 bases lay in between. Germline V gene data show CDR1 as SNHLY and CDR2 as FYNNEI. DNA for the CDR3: TGTGCCAGCAGTTATGGCCCTACGGGGGCGAAAGAGCAGTACTTC. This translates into CASSYGPTGAKEQYF.

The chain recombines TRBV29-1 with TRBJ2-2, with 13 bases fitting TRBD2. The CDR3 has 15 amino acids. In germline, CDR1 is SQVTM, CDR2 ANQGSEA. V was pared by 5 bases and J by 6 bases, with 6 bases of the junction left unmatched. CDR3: CSVTSGLAGAGELFF. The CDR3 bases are TGCAGCGTTACGAGCGGACTAGCGGGAGCCGGGGAGCTGTTTTTT.

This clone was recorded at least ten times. The CDR3: CASSQVYGNTGELFF. DNA of the CDR3: TGTGCCAGCAGCCAAGTTTACGGTAACACCGGGGAGCTGTTTTTT. The chain links TRBV14 to TRBJ2-2; D uncertain. This CDR3 is built from 15 residues. The germline V gene has CDR1 SGHDN and CDR2 FVKESK. Trimming stripped 1 base from V and 2 bases from J, with 8 bases between. The entire variable domain, with the rest obtained from reference TRBV14 and TRBJ2-2, is as follows: EAGVTQFPSHSVIEKGQTVTLRCDPISGHDNLYWYRRVMGKEIKFLLHFVKESKQDESGMPNNRFLAERTGGTYSTLKVQPAELEDSGVYFCASSQVYGNTGELFFGEGSRLTVL.

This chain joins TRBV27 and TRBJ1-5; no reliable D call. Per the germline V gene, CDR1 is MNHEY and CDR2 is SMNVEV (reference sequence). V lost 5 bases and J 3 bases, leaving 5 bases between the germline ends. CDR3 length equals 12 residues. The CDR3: CASSRNNQPQHF. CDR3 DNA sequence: TGTGCCAGCAGTCGTAACAATCAGCCCCAGCATTTT.

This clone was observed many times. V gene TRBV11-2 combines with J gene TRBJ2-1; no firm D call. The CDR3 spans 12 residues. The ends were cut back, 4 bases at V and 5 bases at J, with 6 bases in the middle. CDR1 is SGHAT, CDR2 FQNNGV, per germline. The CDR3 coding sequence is TGTGCCAGCAGCTCCCTGGACAATGAGCAGTTCTTC. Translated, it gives CASSSLDNEQFF. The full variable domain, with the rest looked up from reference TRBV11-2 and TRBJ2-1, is EAGVAQSPRYKIIEKRQSVAFWCNPISGHATLYWYQQILGQGPKLLIQFQNNGVVDDSQLPKDRFSAERLKGVDSTLKIQPAKLEDSAVYLCASSSLDNEQFFGPGTRLTVL.

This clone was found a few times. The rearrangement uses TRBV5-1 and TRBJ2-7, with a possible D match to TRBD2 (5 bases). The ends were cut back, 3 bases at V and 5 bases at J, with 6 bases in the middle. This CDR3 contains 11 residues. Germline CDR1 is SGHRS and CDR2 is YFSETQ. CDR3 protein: CASSWENEQYF. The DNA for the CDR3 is TGCGCCAGCAGCTGGGAGAACGAGCAGTACTTC.

This CDR3 reads CASSVDTLAQFF. The CDR3, as DNA: TGTGCCAGCAGCGTAGATACCCTCGCGCAGTTCTTC. The rearrangement links TRBV9 to TRBJ2-1, with D hard to call. The germline gives CDR1 SGDLS, CDR2 YYNGEE. V was clipped by 0 bases and J by 12 bases, with 10 bases between them. The length of the CDR3 is 12 residues.

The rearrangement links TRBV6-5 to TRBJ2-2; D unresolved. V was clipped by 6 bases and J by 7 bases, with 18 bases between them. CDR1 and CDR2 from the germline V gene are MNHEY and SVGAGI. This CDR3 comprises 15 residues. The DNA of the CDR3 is TGTGCCAGCAGCCGTGGAAGCCCACGCGACGGGGAGCTGTTTTTT. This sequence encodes CASSRGSPRDGELFF.

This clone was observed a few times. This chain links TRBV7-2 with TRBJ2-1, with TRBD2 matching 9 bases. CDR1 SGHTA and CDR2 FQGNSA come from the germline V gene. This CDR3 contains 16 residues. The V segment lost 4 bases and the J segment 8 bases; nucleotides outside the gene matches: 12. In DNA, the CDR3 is TGTGCCAGCAGCTCACAAGGGACTAGCAAGGGCGATGAGCAGTTCTTC. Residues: CASSSQGTSKGDEQFF.

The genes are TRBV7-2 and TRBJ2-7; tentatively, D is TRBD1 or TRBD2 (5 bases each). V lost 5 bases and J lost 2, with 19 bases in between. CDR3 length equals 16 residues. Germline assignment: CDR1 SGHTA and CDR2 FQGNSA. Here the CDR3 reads CASSPAGIAPTYEQYF. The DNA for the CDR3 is TGTGCCAGCAGCCCCGCAGGGATAGCGCCAACCTACGAGCAGTACTTC.

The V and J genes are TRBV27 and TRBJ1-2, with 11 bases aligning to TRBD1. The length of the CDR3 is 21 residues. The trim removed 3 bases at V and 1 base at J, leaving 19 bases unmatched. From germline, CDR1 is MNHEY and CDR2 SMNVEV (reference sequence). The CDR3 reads CASSFLGQGAAGRANNYGYTF. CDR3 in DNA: TGTGCCAGCAGTTTCTTAGGACAGGGGGCTGCCGGCCGGGCAAATAACTATGGCTACACCTTC.

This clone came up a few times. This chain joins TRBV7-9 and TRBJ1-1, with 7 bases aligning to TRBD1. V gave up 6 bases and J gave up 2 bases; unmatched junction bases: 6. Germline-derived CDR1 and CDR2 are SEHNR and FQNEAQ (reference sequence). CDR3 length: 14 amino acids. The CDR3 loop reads CASRLGTENTEAFF. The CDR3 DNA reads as TGTGCCAGCAGACTAGGGACAGAAAACACTGAAGCTTTCTTT.

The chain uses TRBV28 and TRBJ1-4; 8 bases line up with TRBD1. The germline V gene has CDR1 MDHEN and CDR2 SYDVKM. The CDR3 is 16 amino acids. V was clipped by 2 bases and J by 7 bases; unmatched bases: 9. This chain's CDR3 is CASSLAGQGATEKLFF. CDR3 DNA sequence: TGTGCCAGCAGTTTAGCCGGACAGGGCGCAACTGAAAAACTGTTTTTT.

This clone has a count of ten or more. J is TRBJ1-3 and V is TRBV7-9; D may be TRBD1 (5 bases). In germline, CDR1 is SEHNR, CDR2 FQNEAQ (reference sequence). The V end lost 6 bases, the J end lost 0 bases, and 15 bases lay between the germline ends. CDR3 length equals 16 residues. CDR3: CASRPGRMSSGNTIYF. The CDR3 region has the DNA TGTGCCAGCAGACCGGGACGGATGAGCTCTGGAAACACCATATATTTT.

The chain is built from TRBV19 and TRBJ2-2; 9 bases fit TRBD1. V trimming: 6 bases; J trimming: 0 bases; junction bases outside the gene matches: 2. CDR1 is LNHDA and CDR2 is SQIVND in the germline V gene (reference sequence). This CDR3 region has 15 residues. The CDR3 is CASSRTGANTGELFF. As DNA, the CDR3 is TGTGCCAGTAGCCGGACAGGGGCGAACACCGGGGAGCTGTTTTTT.

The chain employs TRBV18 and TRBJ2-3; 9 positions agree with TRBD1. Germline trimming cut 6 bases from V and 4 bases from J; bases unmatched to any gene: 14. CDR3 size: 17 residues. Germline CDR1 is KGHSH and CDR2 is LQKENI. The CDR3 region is CASSRTGANTRPDTQYF. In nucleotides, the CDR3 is TGTGCCAGCTCGAGGACAGGGGCCAATACTCGCCCAGATACGCAGTATTTT.

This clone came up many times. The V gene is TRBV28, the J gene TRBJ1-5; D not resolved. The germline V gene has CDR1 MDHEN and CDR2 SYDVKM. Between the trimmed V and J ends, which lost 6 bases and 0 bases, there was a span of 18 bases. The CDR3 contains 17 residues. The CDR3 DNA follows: TGTGCCAGCAGCCCCCCCCGGGCACCAAATAGCAATCAGCCCCAGCATTTT. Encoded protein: CASSPPRAPNSNQPQHF. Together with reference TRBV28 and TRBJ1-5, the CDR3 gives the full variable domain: DVKVTQSSRYLVKRTGEKVFLECVQDMDHENMFWYRQDPGLGLRLIYFSYDVKMKEKGDIPEGYSVSREKKERFSLILESASTNQTSMYLCASSPPRAPNSNQPQHFGDGTRLSIL.

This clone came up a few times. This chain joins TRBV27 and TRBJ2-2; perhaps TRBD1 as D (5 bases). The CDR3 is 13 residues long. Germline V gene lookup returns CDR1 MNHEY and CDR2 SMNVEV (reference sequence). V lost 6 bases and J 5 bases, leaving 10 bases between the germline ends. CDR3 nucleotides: TGTGCCAGCAGGCGACAGAGAACCGGGGAGCTGTTTTTT. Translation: CASRRQRTGELFF.

For the CDR3, the DNA is TGCGCCAGCAGCCCCGGGGACAGGCCCGAGCAGTACTTC. Translated, it gives CASSPGDRPEQYF. This sequence joins TRBV5-1 and TRBJ2-7, with TRBD1 matching over 8 bases. Germline V gives CDR1 SGHRS, CDR2 YFSETQ. CDR3 length: 13 residues. J lost 6 bases, V lost 4 bases, and 6 bases had no gene match.

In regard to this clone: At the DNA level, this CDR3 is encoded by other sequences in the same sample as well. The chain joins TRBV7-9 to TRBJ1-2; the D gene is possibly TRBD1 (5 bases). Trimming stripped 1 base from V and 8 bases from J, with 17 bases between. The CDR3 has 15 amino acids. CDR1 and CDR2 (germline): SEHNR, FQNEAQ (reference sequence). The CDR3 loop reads CASSLGVGGLEGYTF. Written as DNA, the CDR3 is TGTGCCAGCAGCTTAGGGGTTGGGGGTCTCGAGGGCTACACCTTC.

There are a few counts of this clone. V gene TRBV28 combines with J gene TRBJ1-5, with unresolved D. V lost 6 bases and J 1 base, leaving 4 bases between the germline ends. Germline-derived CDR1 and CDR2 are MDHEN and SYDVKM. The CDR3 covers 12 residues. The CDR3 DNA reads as TGTGCCAGCAGCCACAGCAATCAGCCCCAGCATTTT. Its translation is CASSHSNQPQHF.

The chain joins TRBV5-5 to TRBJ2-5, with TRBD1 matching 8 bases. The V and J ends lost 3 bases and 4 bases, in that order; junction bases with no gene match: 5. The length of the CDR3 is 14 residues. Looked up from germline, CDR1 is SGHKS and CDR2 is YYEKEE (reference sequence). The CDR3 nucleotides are TGTGCCAGCAGCTGGGGACAGGCCAGAGAGACCCAGTACTTC. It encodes CASSWGQARETQYF.

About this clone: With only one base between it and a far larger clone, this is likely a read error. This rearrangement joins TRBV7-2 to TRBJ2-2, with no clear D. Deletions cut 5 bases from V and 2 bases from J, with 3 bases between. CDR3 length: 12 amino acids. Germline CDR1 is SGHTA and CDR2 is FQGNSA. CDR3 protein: CASSPNTGELFF. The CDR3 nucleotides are TGTGCCAGCAGCCCTAACACCGGGGAGCTGTTTTTT.

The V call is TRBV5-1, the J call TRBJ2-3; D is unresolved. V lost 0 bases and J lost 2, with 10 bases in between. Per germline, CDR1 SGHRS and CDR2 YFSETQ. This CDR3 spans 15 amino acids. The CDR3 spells CASSLDGMTTDTQYF. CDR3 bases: TGCGCCAGCAGCTTGGATGGGATGACCACAGATACGCAGTATTTT.

In nucleotides, the CDR3 is TGTGCCAGCAGGGGGGAGAGGAGAGAGACCCAGTACTTC. Translation gives CASRGERRETQYF. V gene TRBV6-5 combines with J gene TRBJ2-5; D is tentatively TRBD1 or TRBD2 (5 bases each). CDR1 is MNHEY and CDR2 is SVGAGI in the germline V gene. Deletions cut 6 bases from V and 4 bases from J, with 12 bases between. This CDR3 has 13 residues.

CDR3 DNA sequence: TGCGCCAGCAGCTTGGTCCCTGGGGGACAGGCTGAAAAACTGTTTTTT. It encodes CASSLVPGGQAEKLFF. The chain has TRBV5-1 and TRBJ1-4; 8 bases match TRBD1. V lost 0 bases, J lost 7 bases, and 8 bases stayed unmatched. Germline lookup yields CDR1 SGHRS and CDR2 YFSETQ. The CDR3 runs to 16 residues.

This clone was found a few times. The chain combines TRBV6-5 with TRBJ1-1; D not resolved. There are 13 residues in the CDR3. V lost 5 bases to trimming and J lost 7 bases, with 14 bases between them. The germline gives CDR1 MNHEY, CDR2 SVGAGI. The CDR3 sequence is CASSEQVLDEAFF. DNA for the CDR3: TGTGCCAGCAGTGAACAAGTATTGGATGAAGCTTTCTTT.

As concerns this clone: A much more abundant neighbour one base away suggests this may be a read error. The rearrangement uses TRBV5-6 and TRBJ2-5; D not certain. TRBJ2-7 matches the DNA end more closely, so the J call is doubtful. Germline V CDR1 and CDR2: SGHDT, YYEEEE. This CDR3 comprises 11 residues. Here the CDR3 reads CASSLDYEQYF. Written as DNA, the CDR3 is TGTGCCAGCAGCTTAGACTACGAGCAGTACTTC.

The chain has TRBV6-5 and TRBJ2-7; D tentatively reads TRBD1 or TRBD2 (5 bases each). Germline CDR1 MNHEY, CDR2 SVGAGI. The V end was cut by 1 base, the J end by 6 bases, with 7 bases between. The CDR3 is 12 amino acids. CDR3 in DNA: TGTGCCAGCAGTTACTTTGGGGGCGAGCAGTACTTC. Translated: CASSYFGGEQYF.

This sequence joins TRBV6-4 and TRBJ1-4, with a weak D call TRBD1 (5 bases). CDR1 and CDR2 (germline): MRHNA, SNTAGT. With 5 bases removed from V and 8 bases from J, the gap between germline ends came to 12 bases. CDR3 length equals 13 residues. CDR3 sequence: CASSPQGGEKLFF. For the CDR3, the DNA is TGTGCCAGCAGTCCCCAGGGAGGGGAAAAACTGTTTTTT.